The present entry profiles one TCR beta chain with its context. These data belong to a study of blood T cell repertoires in COVID-19. Study-level information: The United States, Italy and Spain provided the acute and convalescent COVID-19 samples. PBMCs, B-cell-depleted T cells, or T cells were the source of the cDNA or gDNA that made up the material.

The germline V gene has CDR1 WSHSY and CDR2 SAAADI. This CDR3 comprises 13 residues. Trimming removed 4 bases from V and 2 bases from J, with 5 bases in between. Original analysis: Reference gene primer amplification gave estimated nucleated cell counts. The repertoire was sequenced with immunoSEQ multiplex PCR; TCRdb's copy has only in-frame clones and lacks some. V, J and clone size derive from that table, while D and trimming were established from the DNA sequence. The sample carries more than 110,000 clones, roughly 85% recorded once. The sequence was obtained from a man aged 50 to 60 with acute or convalescent COVID-19. The sample was peripheral blood. This sequence joins TRBV10-2 and TRBJ1-4; TRBD1 might be the D (5 bases). The CDR3 is CASSGQTNEKLFF. For the CDR3, the DNA is TGCGCCAGCAGTGGACAGACTAATGAAAAACTGTTTTTT.